The table lists the clone carrying this TCR beta chain with a few counts. TCRdb re-called the 5' RACE reads with MiXCR, one entry per CDR3 protein. The table includes 150,000 to 200,000 distinct CDR3 sequences, 9.3% detected once. CDR1 is SGDLS and CDR2 is YYNGEE in the germline V gene. The V end was cut by 4 bases, the J end by 8 bases, with 15 bases between. The CDR3 length is 13 residues. This entry is derived from a study of T cells after yellow fever vaccination. The material sequenced was CD8+ T cells sorted from PBMCs, taken 45 days after the yellow fever booster vaccination. V usage is TRBV9 and J usage is TRBJ1-1; the D gene is possibly TRBD1 (6 bases). This TCR was sampled from a man younger than 35 who received the YFV17D yellow fever vaccine. In DNA, the CDR3 is TGTGCCAGCAGCCCGGGGGGGGCAGCCGAAGCTTTCTTT. It specifies CASSPGGAAEAFF.